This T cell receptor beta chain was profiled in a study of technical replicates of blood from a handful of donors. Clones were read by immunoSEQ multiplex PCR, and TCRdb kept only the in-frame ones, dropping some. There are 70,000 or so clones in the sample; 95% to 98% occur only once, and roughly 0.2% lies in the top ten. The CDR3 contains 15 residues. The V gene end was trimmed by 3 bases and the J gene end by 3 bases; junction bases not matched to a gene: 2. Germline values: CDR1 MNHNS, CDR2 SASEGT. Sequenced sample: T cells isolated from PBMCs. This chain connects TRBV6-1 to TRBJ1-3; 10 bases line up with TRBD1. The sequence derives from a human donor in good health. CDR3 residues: CASSERTGGGNTIYF. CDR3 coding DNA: TGTGCCAGCAGTGAGCGGACAGGGGGTGGAAACACCATATATTTT.